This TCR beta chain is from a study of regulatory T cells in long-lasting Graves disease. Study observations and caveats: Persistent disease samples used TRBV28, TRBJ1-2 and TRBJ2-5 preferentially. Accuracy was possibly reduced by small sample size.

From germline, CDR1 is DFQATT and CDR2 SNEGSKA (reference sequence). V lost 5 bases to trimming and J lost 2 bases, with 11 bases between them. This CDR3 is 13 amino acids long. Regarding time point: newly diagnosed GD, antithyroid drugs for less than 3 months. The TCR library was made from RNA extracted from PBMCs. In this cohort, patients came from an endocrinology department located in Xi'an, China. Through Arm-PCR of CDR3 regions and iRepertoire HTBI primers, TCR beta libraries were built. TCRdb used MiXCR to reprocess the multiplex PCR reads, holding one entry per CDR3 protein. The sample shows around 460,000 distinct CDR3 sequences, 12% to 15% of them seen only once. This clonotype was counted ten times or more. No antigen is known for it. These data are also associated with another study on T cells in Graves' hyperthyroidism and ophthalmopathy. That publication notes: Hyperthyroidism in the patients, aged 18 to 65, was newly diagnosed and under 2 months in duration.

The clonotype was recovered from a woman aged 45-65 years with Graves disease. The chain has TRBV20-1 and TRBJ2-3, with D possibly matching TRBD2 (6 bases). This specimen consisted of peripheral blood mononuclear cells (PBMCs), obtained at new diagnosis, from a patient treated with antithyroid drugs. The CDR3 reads CSAEEGITDTQYF. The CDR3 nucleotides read TGCAGTGCTGAGGAGGGGATCACAGATACGCAGTATTTT.